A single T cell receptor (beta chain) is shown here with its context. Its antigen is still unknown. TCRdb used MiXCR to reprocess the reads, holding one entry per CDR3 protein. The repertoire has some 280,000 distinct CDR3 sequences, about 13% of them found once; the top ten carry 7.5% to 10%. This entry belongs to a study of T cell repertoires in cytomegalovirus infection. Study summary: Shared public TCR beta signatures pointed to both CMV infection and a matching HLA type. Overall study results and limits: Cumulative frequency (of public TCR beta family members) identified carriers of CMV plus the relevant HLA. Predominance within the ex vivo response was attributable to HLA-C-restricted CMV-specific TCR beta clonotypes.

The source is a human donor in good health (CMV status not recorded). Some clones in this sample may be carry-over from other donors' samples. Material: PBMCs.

The CDR3 sequence is CSATPWTGALNTEAFF. Written as DNA, the CDR3 is TGCAGTGCTACTCCGTGGACAGGGGCTTTGAACACTGAAGCTTTCTTT. V usage is TRBV20-1 and J usage is TRBJ1-1, with TRBD1 identical over 9 bases. The CDR3 is 16 amino acids. The germline gives CDR1 DFQATT, CDR2 SNEGSKA (reference sequence). The J segment lost 0 bases and the V segment lost 4 bases, leaving 9 bases of the junction unmatched.